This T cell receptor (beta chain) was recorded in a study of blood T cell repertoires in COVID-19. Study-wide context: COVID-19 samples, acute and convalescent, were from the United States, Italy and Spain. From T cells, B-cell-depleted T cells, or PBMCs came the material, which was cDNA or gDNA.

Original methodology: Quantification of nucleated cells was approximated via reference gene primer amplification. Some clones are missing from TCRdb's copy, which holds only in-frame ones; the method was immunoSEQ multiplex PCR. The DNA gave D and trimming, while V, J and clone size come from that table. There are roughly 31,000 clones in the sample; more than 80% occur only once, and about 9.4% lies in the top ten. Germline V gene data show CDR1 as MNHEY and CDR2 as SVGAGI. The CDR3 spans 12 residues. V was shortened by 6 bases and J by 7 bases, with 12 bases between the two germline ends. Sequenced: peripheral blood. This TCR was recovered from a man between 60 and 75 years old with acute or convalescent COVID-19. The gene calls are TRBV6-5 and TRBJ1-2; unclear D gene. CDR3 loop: CASSALRSGYTF. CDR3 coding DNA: TGTGCCAGCAGCGCTTTGAGGAGTGGCTACACCTTC.